Listed here is a single T cell receptor (beta chain). This clonotype appeared a few times. The clone's antigen remains unknown. Within one base of it there is no much larger clone, and no base qualities were kept. The data belong to a study of CD8 T cells in ankylosing spondylitis (dated by TCRdb to 2015 to 2018). Some background on the complete study: To find TCR variants linked to disease, the study profiled T cell receptor beta repertoires in ankylosing spondylitis patients and healthy donors. In total, the full study cohort was made up of 85 to 140 healthy donors and 20 to 25 ankylosing spondylitis patients. Peripheral blood was sampled, and synovial fluid was additionally collected from ankylosing spondylitis patients. What the authors observed across the whole study: The disease-linked clones showed a CD8+ phenotype and occurred at relatively low frequencies in peripheral blood. Blood from ankylosing spondylitis patients appeared to be characterized by a TCR beta motif composed of under 10 highly homologous amino acid variants. The disease-linked clones were reported to be significantly enriched in matched synovial fluid samples from ankylosing spondylitis patients. Some of the motif variants had been reported before in the synovial fluid and blood of reactive arthritis patients, a finding that suggests common disease-initiation mechanisms.

This sample was sequenced with an Illumina HiSeq 2500. TCR beta libraries were prepared by quantitative 5'-RACE with molecular barcodes. The paper's data handling went like this. To identify disease-linked TCR variants, a new computational method was used, one built on a probabilistic model of VDJ rearrangement. Using fastp trimming at Q25 and MiXCR clonotype assembly, TCRdb reanalyzed the public sequencing data and kept in-frame beta chains. One record per CDR3 amino acid sequence lists the most common genes and DNA. These V and J calls are TCRdb output, not the study's own analysis. Across this sample there are hundreds of thousands of distinct CDR3 sequences, with 12% seen only once. The ten largest clones represent 0.51% of the sample. Based on the germline V gene, the CDR1 and CDR2 sequences are SGDLS and YYNGEE. The CDR3 numbers 13 residues from cysteine through phenylalanine. This entry keeps only the CDR3 DNA: 39 bases, framed from base 1. The junction shows trimming of 0 bases on V and 7 bases on J, plus 8 bases between the germline ends.

The sequence derives from a male donor with ankylosing spondylitis. The rearranged segments are TRBV9 and TRBJ2-1, with the D gene call left open. Sequenced material: blood, either unsorted or a sorted T cell fraction (not recorded which). The CDR3 reads as follows: CASSVAESNEQFF. In nucleotides, the sequence is TGTGCCAGCAGCGTAGCCGAGTCGAATGAGCAGTTCTTC.